This paragraph reports one TCR beta chain. The record originates from a study of blood T cell repertoires in COVID-19. Across the whole study: T cells, B-cell-depleted T cells, or PBMCs supplied cDNA or gDNA.

V was pared by 4 bases and J by 7 bases, with 10 bases between. CDR3 size: 12 residues. Germline V gives CDR1 SEHNR, CDR2 FQNEAQ (reference sequence). Original data processing: Nucleated cell counts were estimated from reference gene primer amplification. TCRdb's table, derived via immunoSEQ multiplex PCR, lists solely in-frame clones and lacks some. V and J calls and clone size are as listed in that table; D and trimming were resolved from the DNA. Among approximately 180,000 clones, roughly 86% were seen once, and the ten largest hold about 1.4%. Source material: peripheral blood. The chain links TRBV7-9 to TRBJ1-1; the D gene is possibly TRBD1 (5 bases). The receptor was derived from a woman aged 45 to 65 with acute or convalescent COVID-19. The CDR3 spells CASSSRQYEAFF. In nucleotides, the CDR3 is TGTGCCAGCAGCTCGAGACAGTATGAAGCTTTCTTT.